This T cell receptor (beta chain) was profiled in a study of CD8 T cells in Susac syndrome. Reverse transcription of roughly 0.45 to 1 ug RNA was carried out with random hexamers. TCR beta CDR3 was amplified by immunoSEQ covering 54 Vbeta and 13 Jbeta. In TCRdb, the immunoSEQ multiplex PCR reads were re-called with MiXCR into one record per CDR3 protein. The sample lists approximately 160,000 distinct CDR3 sequences; about 91% were seen once. Per the germline V gene, CDR1 is LGHDT and CDR2 is YNNKEL (reference sequence). The CDR3 spans 14 residues. Deletions cut 5 bases from V and 5 bases from J, with 12 bases between.

The sample consisted of CD4+ T cells from PBMCs. This TCR was sampled from a human donor in good health. This chain joins TRBV3-1 and TRBJ1-4; D unclear. This CDR3 is CASSSRGSNEKLFF. In DNA form, the CDR3 reads TGTGCCAGCAGCTCCCGGGGTTCGAATGAAAAACTGTTTTTT. Using reference TRBV3-1 and TRBJ1-4 for the parts outside the CDR3, the full variable domain is DTAVSQTPKYLVTQMGNDKSIKCEQNLGHDTMYWYKQDSKKFLKIMFSYNNKELIINETVPNRFSPKSPDKAHLNLHINSLELGDSAVYFCASSSRGSNEKLFFGSGTQLSVL.